A selection of T cell receptor beta chains follows, all from one sample in a study of shared clonotypes between healthy human individuals. Data came from immunoSEQ multiplex PCR; TCRdb stores just in-frame clones and leaves some out. The repertoire includes 2 million to 2.5 million clones, 85% to 95% of them detected once, and more than 0.35% sits in the top ten. Sequencing was carried out using naive CD4+ T cells from PBMCs. These receptors were collected from a young man in good health. Some clones in this sample may be carry-over from other donors' samples. Each CDR3 is given with its conserved first and last residue. D genes are given only for firm matches. Some rows have no size entry. The others give once, few or many, or a class for an expanded clone.

d_call: NA
v_call: TRBV7-9
clone_size: NA
j_call: TRBJ2-1
cdr3_nt: TGTGCCAGCTATCGACTAGGGAACAATGAGCAGTTCTTC
cdr3_aa: CASYRLGNNEQFF

d_call: NA
v_call: TRBV7-8
clone_size: NA
j_call: TRBJ1-2
cdr3_nt: TGTGCCAGCAGCTTAAGGATTCGGGACACGACTAACTATGGCTACACCTTC
cdr3_aa: CASSLRIRDTTNYGYTF

d_call: NA
v_call: TRBV6-1
clone_size: NA
j_call: TRBJ2-5
cdr3_nt: TGTGCCAGCAGTGAAGAAGGGTTAGGGACCCAGTACTTC
cdr3_aa: CASSEEGLGTQYF

d_call: TRBD1
v_call: TRBV19
clone_size: NA
j_call: TRBJ1-5
cdr3_nt: TGTGCCAGTAGTATAGGTAGGGGGCGTCAACAGCCCCAGCATTTT
cdr3_aa: CASSIGRGRQQPQHF

d_call: NA
v_call: TRBV7-9
clone_size: NA
j_call: TRBJ1-6
cdr3_nt: TGTGCCAGCAGCTTAATTGGGAGTTCACCCCTCCACTTT
cdr3_aa: CASSLIGSSPLHF

d_call: NA
v_call: TRBV19
clone_size: once
j_call: TRBJ1-1
cdr3_nt: TGTGCCAGTAGTATAGGAGGTCTTGGGGGGCTAGGAACTGAAGCTTTCTTT
cdr3_aa: CASSIGGLGGLGTEAFF

d_call: NA
v_call: TRBV28
clone_size: once
j_call: TRBJ2-3
cdr3_nt: TGTGCCAGCAGGCTAGCGTCCCGCACAGATACGCAGTATTTT
cdr3_aa: CASRLASRTDTQYF

d_call: NA
v_call: TRBV18
clone_size: NA
j_call: TRBJ2-7
cdr3_nt: TGTGCCAGCTCGCAACACAGGGAGGACGAGCAGTACTTC
cdr3_aa: CASSQHREDEQYF

d_call: TRBD1
v_call: TRBV28
clone_size: NA
j_call: TRBJ2-5
cdr3_nt: TGTGCCAGCAGTTTATGGGGGACAGGGCAGAGCGAGACCCAGTACTTC
cdr3_aa: CASSLWGTGQSETQYF

d_call: NA
v_call: TRBV7-9
clone_size: NA
j_call: TRBJ1-2
cdr3_nt: TGTGCCAGCAGCTTAAGAGAAGGACCAGCTAACTATGGCTACACCTTC
cdr3_aa: CASSLREGPANYGYTF

d_call: NA
v_call: TRBV15
clone_size: NA
j_call: TRBJ2-4
cdr3_nt: TGTGCCACCAGCAGAGGACAGGTAGCCAAAAACATTCAGTACTTC
cdr3_aa: CATSRGQVAKNIQYF

d_call: TRBD1
v_call: TRBV5-1
clone_size: NA
j_call: TRBJ2-7
cdr3_nt: TGCGCCAGCAGCCCCGGGACAGCTAGCTACGAGCAGTACTTC
cdr3_aa: CASSPGTASYEQYF

d_call: NA
v_call: TRBV5-4
clone_size: NA
j_call: TRBJ2-2
cdr3_nt: TGTGCCAGCAGCCCCCTAAGTAGCGGAGCGAACACCGGGGAGCTGTTTTTT
cdr3_aa: CASSPLSSGANTGELFF

d_call: TRBD1
v_call: TRBV25-1
clone_size: NA
j_call: TRBJ2-7
cdr3_nt: TGTGCCAGCAGTGACCGGTTAAAGGGGGCGCTTTACGAGCAGTACTTC
cdr3_aa: CASSDRLKGALYEQYF

d_call: TRBD2
v_call: TRBV4-3
clone_size: NA
j_call: TRBJ2-5
cdr3_nt: TGCGCCAGCAGCCAGACCGAGCGGGGAGAGACCCAGTACTTC
cdr3_aa: CASSQTERGETQYF

d_call: NA
v_call: TRBV30
clone_size: NA
j_call: TRBJ1-6
cdr3_nt: TGTGCCTGGAGTGTAGGTACTCCCTTGGTACCCCTCCACTTT
cdr3_aa: CAWSVGTPLVPLHF

d_call: NA
v_call: TRBV5-5
clone_size: NA
j_call: TRBJ2-5
cdr3_nt: TGTGCCAGCAGCTTGTGGCGGTACCAAGAGACCCAGTACTTC
cdr3_aa: CASSLWRYQETQYF

d_call: TRBD1
v_call: TRBV11-2
clone_size: NA
j_call: TRBJ1-1
cdr3_nt: TGTGCCAGCAGCTTGACAGGGGTGAACACTGAAGCTTTCTTT
cdr3_aa: CASSLTGVNTEAFF

d_call: NA
v_call: TRBV28
clone_size: NA
j_call: TRBJ1-3
cdr3_nt: TGTGCCAGCAAAGGACAAACGCCTGGAAACACCATATATTTT
cdr3_aa: CASKGQTPGNTIYF

d_call: TRBD1
v_call: TRBV15
clone_size: NA
j_call: TRBJ2-7
cdr3_nt: TGTGCCACCAGCACTCCAATCGAGGGGGCCGACATCTCCTACGAGCAGTACTTC
cdr3_aa: CATSTPIEGADISYEQYF

d_call: TRBD1
v_call: TRBV27
clone_size: NA
j_call: TRBJ1-2
cdr3_nt: TGTGCCAGCAGTTACGATGACAGGGCGGGAGGCTACACCTTC
cdr3_aa: CASSYDDRAGGYTF

d_call: TRBD2
v_call: TRBV2
clone_size: NA
j_call: TRBJ2-4
cdr3_nt: TGTGCCAGCAGTGTCCTAGCGGGAGGGCCCGGAAACATTCAGTACTTC
cdr3_aa: CASSVLAGGPGNIQYF

d_call: TRBD1
v_call: TRBV18
clone_size: NA
j_call: TRBJ2-5
cdr3_nt: TGTGCCAGCTCACCTACTACAGGGGGCCAAGAGACCCAGTACTTC
cdr3_aa: CASSPTTGGQETQYF

d_call: NA
v_call: TRBV9
clone_size: NA
j_call: TRBJ1-1
cdr3_nt: TGTGCCAGCAGCCGGGGAGCCGGGAAAGCTTTCTTT
cdr3_aa: CASSRGAGKAFF

d_call: TRBD2
v_call: TRBV6-5
clone_size: NA
j_call: TRBJ2-7
cdr3_nt: TGTGCCAGCAGCTCTGGGACTAGACCTAACAACGAGCAGTACTTC
cdr3_aa: CASSSGTRPNNEQYF

d_call: NA
v_call: TRBV16
clone_size: NA
j_call: TRBJ2-7
cdr3_nt: TGTGCCAGCAGCCCGCCCCGGGCGGGACAGCTGTTACACGAGCAGTACTTC
cdr3_aa: CASSPPRAGQLLHEQYF

d_call: TRBD1
v_call: TRBV29-1
clone_size: NA
j_call: TRBJ1-4
cdr3_nt: TGCAGCGTACAGGGGGCCGATGAAAAACTGTTTTTT
cdr3_aa: CSVQGADEKLFF

d_call: NA
v_call: TRBV18
clone_size: NA
j_call: TRBJ1-5
cdr3_nt: TGTGCCAGCTCACCAGACCCAGTACCTTATACTCAGCCCCAGCATTTT
cdr3_aa: CASSPDPVPYTQPQHF

d_call: NA
v_call: TRBV5-1
clone_size: once
j_call: TRBJ2-7
cdr3_nt: TGCGCCAGCAGCTTGATGGGAAGCTCCTACGAGCAGTACTTC
cdr3_aa: CASSLMGSSYEQYF

d_call: NA
v_call: TRBV4-2
clone_size: NA
j_call: TRBJ1-2
cdr3_nt: TGTGCCAGCAGCCAAGATACCAGGGTTAGCTATGGCTACACCTTC
cdr3_aa: CASSQDTRVSYGYTF

d_call: TRBD2
v_call: TRBV5-1
clone_size: NA
j_call: TRBJ2-7
cdr3_nt: TGCGCCAGCAGCGCTACTAGCGGGACCTACGAGCAGTACTTC
cdr3_aa: CASSATSGTYEQYF

d_call: NA
v_call: TRBV7-9
clone_size: NA
j_call: TRBJ1-4
cdr3_nt: TGTGCCAGCAGCCTTACGGATGAAAAACTGTTTTTT
cdr3_aa: CASSLTDEKLFF

d_call: TRBD1
v_call: TRBV6-5
clone_size: NA
j_call: TRBJ2-7
cdr3_nt: TGTGCCAGCAGGCCAAACAGGGGGCTCTCCTACGAGCAGTACTTC
cdr3_aa: CASRPNRGLSYEQYF

d_call: TRBD1
v_call: TRBV4-1
clone_size: NA
j_call: TRBJ2-2
cdr3_nt: TGCGCCAGCAGCCACACGGGACAGGGGGACACCGGGGAGCTGTTTTTT
cdr3_aa: CASSHTGQGDTGELFF

d_call: NA
v_call: TRBV20-1
clone_size: NA
j_call: TRBJ1-1
cdr3_nt: TGCAGTGCTGTACAGGGCCCTGGGGCTTTCTTT
cdr3_aa: CSAVQGPGAFF

d_call: NA
v_call: TRBV7-3
clone_size: once
j_call: TRBJ1-4
cdr3_nt: TGTGCCAGCAGCTCGCTGTCTTGGGGGCAAAAACTGTTTTTT
cdr3_aa: CASSSLSWGQKLFF

d_call: NA
v_call: TRBV10-3
clone_size: NA
j_call: TRBJ1-2
cdr3_nt: TGTGCCATCAGTGAAAAGGCAGAATACTATGGCTACACCTTC
cdr3_aa: CAISEKAEYYGYTF